This note documents a single TCR beta chain sequence. The data were produced by immunoSEQ multiplex PCR, yet TCRdb's version contains in-frame clones alone and is incomplete. The sample shows roughly 100,000 clones, about 90% of them seen only once. CDR1 is SGDLS, CDR2 YYNGEE, per germline. Trimming removed 0 bases from V and 2 bases from J, with 11 bases in between. The CDR3 sequence is 15 residues long. This record belongs to a study of T cell changes during pregnancy in multiple sclerosis. The material was peripheral blood, obtained before pregnancy. V is TRBV9 and J is TRBJ1-1, with D hard to call. The source is a female donor with multiple sclerosis, enrolled in a pregnancy study. CDR3 residues: CASSVETAINTEAFF. The DNA of the CDR3 is TGTGCCAGCAGCGTAGAAACAGCAATTAACACTGAAGCTTTCTTT.